Below, one T cell receptor (beta chain) is given with its context. Its antigen target is currently unknown. Per-base qualities were not stored, and no clone one base away is much larger. TCRbeta CDR3 regions were amplified from genomic DNA using the immunoSEQ Assay, a bias-controlled multiplex PCR. Under the source paper's analysis protocol: Within the assay, amplification of reference gene primers was used to estimate how many nucleated cells each sample contained. To quantify the absolute abundance of each unique TCRbeta CDR3 rearrangement, sequence reads were collapsed and filtered. Productive Simpson clonality was computed per sample as the square root of Simpson's diversity index over productive rearrangements. TCRdb re-hosts the immuneACCESS table, in-frame sequences only. Its copies lack some clones; in the studies checked, an unresolved V gene accounts for under half of them, and the cause for the rest is not known. The D gene and trimming were derived from the DNA, and the V and J assignments and clone size from that table. The sample table holds fewer than 250,000 clones, of which around 85% were seen once. The top ten clonotypes cover more than 6% of the sample.

Whole blood was collected in K2EDTA tubes by collaborating institutions according to the institutions' own protocols. For TCRbeta analysis, collaborators shipped samples as frozen whole blood, isolated PBMCs, or DNA extracted from either of those sample types. This entry is derived from a study of blood T cell repertoires in COVID-19 (dated by TCRdb to 2018 to 2020). Notes on the research overall: Samples covering the acute and convalescent phases of COVID-19 were provided by collaborators in the United States, Italy and Spain. The repertoires were released in a freely available public database intended as a resource for research on the immune response to SARS-CoV-2. The material from the prospective study consisted of cDNA or gDNA derived from T cells, B-cell-depleted T cells, or PBMCs. The dataset comprised deeply sampled blood TCRbeta repertoires from subjects exposed to, actively infected with, or recovered from COVID-19. A de-identified subject ID, COVID-19 status, age in years and sex were almost always included in the sample metadata. HLA class I and class II types, where available, came from metadata supplied by the sample provider rather than from assay-based typing. Samples came from the ongoing ImmuneRACE study (first 160 participants) plus 1,254 subjects from 6 global collaborators.

General study outcomes and caveats: The quantity of clinical and demographic metadata differed by source and by participant and was supplied without curation.

The cysteine opens and the phenylalanine closes a CDR3 of 14 amino acids. Only the CDR3 DNA stays, 42 bases, in frame from base 1. For CDR1 and CDR2, the germline V gene lists KGHSH and LQKENI. V is shortened by 1 base, J by 4 bases, and the region joining them spans 10 bases. Here the chain combines TRBV18 and TRBJ2-5, with TRBD2 tentatively as D gene (5 bases match). Sequences were obtained from peripheral blood. The sequence was collected from a woman in her sixties with active or convalescent COVID-19. This receptor has the CDR3 CASSPLPGGETQYF. The DNA is as follows: TGTGCCAGCTCACCACTCCCCGGAGGAGAGACCCAGTACTTC.